Here is one T cell receptor beta chain with its context. Its cognate antigen is unknown. V shed 4 bases and J shed 6 bases, with 9 bases lying between them. In germline, CDR1 is SQVTM, CDR2 ANQGSEA. The CDR3 spans 11 residues. The PCR ran on 60 Vbeta and 13 Jbeta primers. The protocol was immunoSEQ multiplex PCR, while the TCRdb copy is restricted to in-frame clones and leaves out a portion. The data show under 200,000 clones, 70% to 80% seen once. This specimen belongs to a study of cytomegalovirus exposure and HLA in healthy donors. Findings and limits, study-wide: An observed cluster of highly shared sequence variants was recorded as a likely sequencing artifact. Most CMV-associated TCR beta chains were later found to appear HLA-restricted. The only immune exposure information that was available was CMV serostatus.

The sequencing sample was made of PBMCs. This TCR was sampled from a man between 60 and 75 years old in good health and CMV-seronegative. V is TRBV29-1 and J is TRBJ1-2; D possibly corresponds to TRBD1 (6 bases). CDR3 bases: TGCAGCGTTGGGGGGCTGAATGGCTACACCTTC. It codes for CSVGGLNGYTF. Looking up the rest from reference TRBV29-1 and TRBJ1-2 gives the full variable domain: SAVISQKPSRDICQRGTSLTIQCQVDSQVTMMFWYRQQPGQSLTLIATANQGSEATYESGFVIDKFPISRPNLTFSTLTVSNMSPEDSSIYLCSVGGLNGYTFGSGTRLTVV.